These 21 T cell receptor beta chains were sequenced from one sample in a study of response to subunit inactivated influenza vaccine. A single record per CDR3 protein comes from TCRdb applying MiXCR to the RT-PCR reads. Of hundreds of thousands of distinct CDR3 sequences in the sample, 20% to 25% were seen once. Sample: PBMCs from blood, taken less than 22 months after vaccination. All receptors come from a man between 50 and 70 years old who received an inactivated influenza vaccine.

This chain connects TRBV20-1 to TRBJ1-6; the match to TRBD1 covers 7 bases. Trimming removed 6 bases from V and 7 bases from J; junction bases left unmatched: 6. The CDR3 contains 13 residues. Germline-derived CDR1 and CDR2 are DFQATT and SNEGSKA (reference sequence). The CDR3 here is CSAEDRLNSPLHF. CDR3 coding DNA: TGCAGTGCCGAGGACAGGTTGAATTCACCCCTCCACTTT.

This clonotype has just a few counts. J is TRBJ1-5 and V is TRBV4-1, with D uncertain. The V end was cut by 4 bases, the J end by 1 base, with 14 bases between. CDR3 length: 16 amino acids. In germline, CDR1 is MGHRA, CDR2 YSYEKL. The DNA for the CDR3 is TGCGCCAGCAGCCCTATCGGAGAGGTAAGCAATCAGCCCCAGCATTTT. Encoded protein: CASSPIGEVSNQPQHF.

This chain connects TRBV5-1 to TRBJ2-5; D is perhaps TRBD1 or TRBD2 (5 bases each). V lost 4 bases, J lost 1 base, and 14 bases lay in between. Germline lookup yields CDR1 SGHRS and CDR2 YFSETQ. The CDR3 length is 15 residues. CDR3 in DNA: TGCGCCAGCAGCGGTATACCGGGACCCCAAGAGACCCAGTACTTC. Translated, it gives CASSGIPGPQETQYF.

The V and J genes are TRBV6-5 and TRBJ1-2; the match to TRBD1 covers 7 bases. The V gene's germline CDR1 is MNHEY and CDR2 SVGAGI. V was pared by 3 bases and J by 6 bases, with 7 bases of the junction left unmatched. The CDR3 runs to 14 residues. CDR3 sequence (DNA): TGTGCCAGCAGTTATCTGACAGGGTCTGATGGCTACACCTTC. Its translation is CASSYLTGSDGYTF.

A few counts support this clonotype. The rearrangement links TRBV3-1 to TRBJ2-3, with 9 bases lining up with TRBD2. The V segment lost 1 base and the J segment 6 bases; nucleotides outside the gene matches: 8. CDR3 length equals 16 residues. Germline-derived CDR1 and CDR2 are LGHDT and YNNKEL (reference sequence). Written as DNA, the CDR3 is TGTGCCAGCAGCCAAGCTCATCTGGCGGGGGGGGATACGCAGTATTTT. It translates to CASSQAHLAGGDTQYF.

This sequence joins TRBV9 and TRBJ2-3; the D gene is possibly TRBD2 (5 bases). The length of the CDR3 is 14 residues. Between the trimmed V and J ends, which lost 0 bases and 0 bases, there was a span of 5 bases. CDR1 is SGDLS, CDR2 YYNGEE, per germline. The CDR3 nucleotides read TGTGCCAGCAGCGTAGCTAGCAGCACAGATACGCAGTATTTT. Amino acid sequence: CASSVASSTDTQYF.

This clonotype was counted between two and nine times. The rearrangement uses TRBV18 and TRBJ2-2; D is possibly TRBD2 (5 bases). The CDR3 is 13 residues long. Germline-derived CDR1 and CDR2 are KGHSH and LQKENI. Between the trimmed V and J ends, which lost 2 bases and 8 bases, there was a span of 9 bases. The CDR3 protein is CASSPTWEGELFF. As DNA, the CDR3 is TGTGCCAGCTCACCAACATGGGAGGGGGAGCTGTTTTTT.

At least ten counts were recorded for this clonotype. The rearrangement links TRBV6-6 to TRBJ1-1; 8 bases map to TRBD1. The germline gives CDR1 MNHNY, CDR2 SVGAGI (reference sequence). Germline trimming cut 5 bases from V and 3 bases from J; bases unmatched to any gene: 2. The CDR3 consists of 13 residues. CDR3 loop: CASSADRDTEAFF. Here the CDR3 DNA reads TGTGCCAGCAGTGCGGACAGGGACACTGAAGCTTTCTTT.

This clonotype has a handful of counts. The chain uses TRBV12-3 or TRBV12-4 and TRBJ2-1, with D maybe TRBD1 (6 bases). V shed 6 bases and J shed 9 bases, with 15 bases lying between them. CDR3 length equals 13 residues. The CDR3 DNA reads TGTGCCAGCAGCCAATTATTAGGGGGTGAGCAGTTCTTC. Encoded protein: CASSQLLGGEQFF.

The chain employs TRBV12-3 or TRBV12-4 and TRBJ2-1; D is perhaps TRBD2 (6 bases). V lost 6 bases and J lost 8, with 20 bases in between. The CDR3 runs 15 residues. CDR3 region: CASSRGDWSGDEQFF. The CDR3 DNA reads TGTGCCAGCAGCCGAGGGGACTGGAGTGGGGATGAGCAGTTCTTC.

There are many counts of this clonotype. The chain employs TRBV7-2 and TRBJ1-2, with D hard to call. The CDR3 has 17 amino acids. Between the trimmed V and J ends, which lost 0 bases and 1 base, there was a span of 15 bases. From germline, CDR1 is SGHTA and CDR2 FQGNSA. CDR3 DNA: TGTGCCAGCAGCTTAGCGGGCTCGGGGTTAATTAACTATGGCTACACCTTC. This encodes CASSLAGSGLINYGYTF.

This clonotype has only a few counts. The chain links TRBV11-2 to TRBJ1-5, with 7 bases aligning to TRBD1. V gave up 4 bases and J gave up 0 bases; unmatched junction bases: 6. CDR1 and CDR2 (germline): SGHAT, FQNNGV. CDR3 length equals 16 residues. CDR3 residues: CASSSMGDSSNQPQHF. The DNA for the CDR3 is TGTGCCAGCAGCTCTATGGGGGACAGTAGCAATCAGCCCCAGCATTTT.

The V call is TRBV19, the J call TRBJ2-3, with TRBD2 matching 12 bases. J was trimmed by 6 bases and V by 5 bases; bases with no gene match: 6. Germline CDR1 is LNHDA and CDR2 is SQIVND (reference sequence). The CDR3 runs to 15 residues. The CDR3 nucleotides are TGTGCCAGTAGTTCTAGCGGGGGGGCTGGGGATACGCAGTATTTT. Its protein product is CASSSSGGAGDTQYF.

In this sample, this clonotype turned up many times. The chain carries TRBV5-1 and TRBJ1-2; unclear D gene. Trimming shortened V by 0 bases and J by 7 bases, and 16 bases separated the two germline ends. This CDR3 comprises 15 residues. CDR1 SGHRS and CDR2 YFSETQ come from the germline V gene. CDR3 residues: CASSLGTPISGGYTF. In DNA form, the CDR3 reads TGCGCCAGCAGCTTGGGGACGCCGATTAGCGGTGGCTACACCTTC.

This clonotype was recorded a few times. This chain links TRBV4-2 with TRBJ2-1; possibly TRBD1 for D (7 bases). Deletions cut 2 bases from V and 6 bases from J, with 20 bases between. Germline CDR1 and CDR2: LGHNA and YNFKEQ. The CDR3 length is 17 residues. The CDR3: CASSQTGGDSLSNEQFF. Here the CDR3 DNA reads TGTGCCAGCAGCCAAACCGGAGGGGACAGTCTTAGCAATGAGCAGTTCTTC.

This clonotype turned up a few times. The J gene is TRBJ1-5, the V gene TRBV12-3 or TRBV12-4, with D hard to call. Trimming pared 5 bases from V and 2 bases from J, leaving 10 bases between. There are 14 residues in the CDR3. The CDR3 DNA is TGTGCCAGCAGTACAACCCGGGGCAATCAGCCCCAGCATTTT. The encoded protein is CASSTTRGNQPQHF.

This chain connects TRBV4-1 to TRBJ2-5; D gene ambiguous. The CDR3 covers 13 residues. Germline assignment: CDR1 MGHRA and CDR2 YSYEKL. V gave up 3 bases and J gave up 2 bases, with 7 bases separating them. In nucleotides, the CDR3 is TGCGCCAGCAGCCAGATCATACAAGAGACCCAGTACTTC. It codes for CASSQIIQETQYF.

The chain is built from TRBV6-1 and TRBJ1-1; D is undetermined. V was shortened by 5 bases and J by 1 base, with 11 bases between the two germline ends. The CDR3 has 14 amino acids. Germline CDR1 MNHNS, CDR2 SASEGT. The CDR3 spells CASSQRDPNTEAFF. DNA for the CDR3: TGTGCCAGCAGTCAGAGGGATCCGAACACTGAAGCTTTCTTT.

This clonotype has more than one count but fewer than ten. J is TRBJ2-1 and V is TRBV7-9, with TRBD1 matching over 9 bases. The CDR3 spans 15 residues. Trimming cost V 1 base and J 4 bases; bases outside gene matches: 2. Per germline, CDR1 SEHNR and CDR2 FQNEAQ (reference sequence). CDR3 nucleotides: TGTGCCAGCAGCTTAGAACAGGGGGCTTACAATGAGCAGTTCTTC. Translating it yields CASSLEQGAYNEQFF.

This clonotype was counted at least ten times. The chain couples TRBV12-3 or TRBV12-4 to TRBJ1-5; D call uncertain. V dropped 6 bases and J dropped 7 bases, with 13 bases sitting between them. The CDR3 is 13 amino acids. CDR3 DNA sequence: TGTGCCAGCAGCGAGGGAGTCGGGCAGCCCCAGCATTTT. Amino acids: CASSEGVGQPQHF.

Many counts were recorded for this clonotype. The chain's CDR3 is CASSPGGGYQPQHF. The CDR3 DNA follows: TGTGCCAGCAGCCCCGGGGGGGGCTATCAGCCCCAGCATTTT. V is TRBV7-2 and J is TRBJ1-5, with D tentatively TRBD1 (6 bases). Trimming cost V 5 bases and J 5 bases, with 13 bases left between them. The CDR3 extends over 14 amino acids. The germline gives CDR1 SGHTA, CDR2 FQGNSA.